These 20 T cell receptor beta chains share one sample of origin, sequenced in a study of blood T cell repertoires in COVID-19. Libraries were prepared by immunoSEQ multiplex PCR; TCRdb keeps only in-frame clonotypes and omits some of them. The sample records around 700,000 clones, 75% to 90% being singletons. The sequenced sample consisted of peripheral blood. The receptors derive from a woman aged 18-29 years with acute or convalescent COVID-19.

This rearrangement joins TRBV15 to TRBJ1-5, with 7 bases matching TRBD1. CDR1 is LNHNV and CDR2 is YYDKDF in the germline V gene (reference sequence). V lost 3 bases to trimming and J lost 5 bases; unmatched junction nucleotides: 10. The CDR3 totals 16 residues. CDR3 region: CATSRDSKTGHQPQHF. The CDR3, as DNA: TGTGCCACCAGCAGGGACTCCAAGACAGGGCATCAGCCCCAGCATTTT.

The chain has TRBV7-6 and TRBJ1-6, with a tentative D call TRBD1 (5 bases). CDR1 and CDR2 (germline): SGHVS, FNYEAQ. The V gene lost 0 bases and the J gene lost 3 bases, with 12 bases spanning the gap. The CDR3 has 17 amino acids. CDR3 residues: CASSLAGPTHYNSPLHF. The CDR3 DNA sequence: TGTGCCAGCAGCTTAGCGGGGCCGACACACTATAATTCACCCCTCCACTTT.

This clone was recorded a few times. The rearrangement uses TRBV6-4 and TRBJ1-1; a weak D match, TRBD1 (6 bases). CDR1 and CDR2 from the germline V gene are MRHNA and SNTAGT. V was cut by 0 bases and J by 3 bases, with 8 bases left in between. This CDR3 spans 14 amino acids. CDR3 protein: CASSDSRGYTEAFF. CDR3 coding DNA: TGTGCCAGCAGTGACTCCAGGGGTTACACTGAAGCTTTCTTT.

The chain links TRBV12-5 to TRBJ2-1; 11 bases are shared with TRBD1. The CDR3 has 16 amino acids. From germline, CDR1 is LGHNT and CDR2 FRNRAP. The V gene end was trimmed by 0 bases and the J gene end by 6 bases; junction bases not matched to a gene: 4. The CDR3 nucleotides read TGTGCTAGTGGTTTGGTCCGGGACAGGGGGGGCAATGAGCAGTTCTTC. This encodes CASGLVRDRGGNEQFF.

The rearrangement links TRBV27 to TRBJ1-1; D might be TRBD1 (5 bases). The V gene's germline CDR1 is MNHEY and CDR2 SMNVEV (reference sequence). V lost 3 bases and J lost 1, with 9 bases in between. The CDR3 extends over 14 amino acids. CDR3 sequence reads: CASSFGAGNTEAFF. CDR3 nucleotides: TGTGCCAGCAGTTTTGGGGCCGGGAACACTGAAGCTTTCTTT.

The chain has TRBV5-1 and TRBJ2-5; TRBD1 matches at 12 bases. V lost 3 bases and J lost 5; bases outside the gene matches: 14. Germline values: CDR1 SGHRS, CDR2 YFSETQ. CDR3 size: 18 residues. Here the CDR3 reads CASSSQTPGTGGRETQYF. CDR3 coding DNA: TGCGCCAGCAGCTCCCAGACCCCCGGGACAGGGGGCCGGGAGACCCAGTACTTC. Full variable domain (missing parts from reference TRBV5-1 and TRBJ2-5): KAGVTQTPRYLIKTRGQQVTLSCSPISGHRSVSWYQQTPGQGLQFLFEYFSETQRNKGNFPGRFSGRQFSNSRSEMNVSTLELGDSALYLCASSSQTPGTGGRETQYFGPGTRLLVL.

This clone was detected only once. The V call is TRBV27, the J call TRBJ1-1; D is ambiguous. The CDR3 runs 13 residues. The germline V gene encodes CDR1 MNHEY and CDR2 SMNVEV (reference sequence). Trimming took off 2 bases at V and 5 bases at J, with 9 bases between the two ends. CDR3 nucleotides: TGTGCCAGCAGTTTAGGTTTCAGGACTGAAGCTTTCTTT. Translated, it gives CASSLGFRTEAFF.

The V call is TRBV18, the J call TRBJ1-1, with TRBD1 as a possible D gene (6 bases). The germline gives CDR1 KGHSH, CDR2 LQKENI. Trimming took 3 bases from V and 1 from J, leaving 15 bases between them. CDR3 length equals 16 residues. The CDR3 spells CASSPARQAGNTEAFF. CDR3 DNA sequence: TGTGCCAGCTCACCGGCGAGACAGGCGGGGAACACTGAAGCTTTCTTT.

Only one count was recorded for this clone. The chain has TRBV15 and TRBJ1-5; no firm D call. The CDR3 is made up of 16 amino acids. Trimming left V 0 bases short and J 3 bases short, with 12 bases between. Germline CDR1 reads LNHNV; CDR2 reads YYDKDF (reference sequence). The CDR3 loop reads CATSREGVSPNQPQHF. The CDR3 bases are TGTGCCACCAGCAGAGAGGGCGTGAGCCCCAATCAGCCCCAGCATTTT.

V gene TRBV30 combines with J gene TRBJ1-1; D remains ambiguous. Per the germline V gene, CDR1 is GTSNPN and CDR2 is SVGIG (reference sequence). V lost 2 bases, J lost 6 bases, and 16 bases lay in between. The CDR3 loop spans 14 amino acids. The CDR3 nucleotides read TGTGCCTGGAGTCCGACACTCTCTCCGGCTGAAGCTTTCTTT. Amino acid sequence: CAWSPTLSPAEAFF. Full variable domain (missing parts from reference TRBV30 and TRBJ1-1): SQTIHQWPATLVQPVGSPLSLECTVEGTSNPNLYWYRQAAGRGLQLLFYSVGIGQISSEVPQNLSASRPQDRQFILSSKKLLLSDSGFYLCAWSPTLSPAEAFFGQGTRLTVV.

V is TRBV7-6 and J is TRBJ1-4; 7 nucleotides agree with TRBD1. V lost 4 bases and J lost 3; bases outside the gene matches: 2. This CDR3 spans 14 amino acids. The germline gives CDR1 SGHVS, CDR2 FNYEAQ. CDR3 region: CASSYQGANEKLFF. Here the CDR3 DNA reads TGTGCCAGCAGCTACCAGGGGGCTAATGAAAAACTGTTTTTT.

The V gene is TRBV9, the J gene TRBJ1-2, with 7 bases that match TRBD1. CDR3 length: 15 amino acids. CDR1 SGDLS and CDR2 YYNGEE come from the germline V gene. After removal of 0 bases from V and 7 bases from J, the junction contained 9 bases not matched to a gene. The CDR3 bases are TGTGCCAGCAGCGTAGAACAGGGGCCGTTGGGTGGCTACACCTTC. This codes for CASSVEQGPLGGYTF.

V is TRBV18 and J is TRBJ1-2; no definite D call. The CDR3 totals 16 residues. Germline V lookup: CDR1 KGHSH, CDR2 LQKENI. V lost 3 bases and J lost 0, with 14 bases in between. Here the CDR3 DNA reads TGTGCCAGCTCACCCTCCCCGAGAAGAACTAACTATGGCTACACCTTC. This gives the protein CASSPSPRRTNYGYTF.

The chain combines TRBV27 with TRBJ2-7; 9 nucleotides align to TRBD1. V lost 5 bases and J lost 3; bases outside the gene matches: 8. The CDR3 is made up of 15 amino acids. CDR1 and CDR2 (germline): MNHEY, SMNVEV (reference sequence). CDR3 in amino acids: CASSAPGQGYYEQYF. CDR3 DNA: TGTGCCAGCAGTGCGCCGGGACAGGGATACTACGAGCAGTACTTC.

In its sample, this clone was seen many times. J is TRBJ1-6 and V is TRBV19, with TRBD1 matching over 7 bases. CDR3 length: 14 residues. The trim removed 7 bases at V and 5 bases at J, leaving 5 bases unmatched. The germline gives CDR1 LNHDA, CDR2 SQIVND (reference sequence). The CDR3 bases are TGTGCCAGTAACCGGGACAGTCATAATTCACCCCTCCACTTT. It yields the protein CASNRDSHNSPLHF.

The chain is built from TRBV9 and TRBJ1-2; D remains ambiguous. Germline CDR1 and CDR2: SGDLS and YYNGEE. The V end lost 2 bases, the J end lost 3 bases, and 5 bases lay between the germline ends. The CDR3 has 12 amino acids. The DNA for the CDR3 is TGTGCCAGCAGCGTCCCATACTATGGCTACACCTTC. As protein: CASSVPYYGYTF.

This clone was detected once. The CDR3 protein is CASSYTGLGNTGELFF. CDR3 DNA sequence: TGTGCCAGCAGTTACACGGGACTAGGAAACACCGGGGAGCTGTTTTTT. The V call is TRBV6-6, the J call TRBJ2-2; 8 bases line up with TRBD2. From germline, CDR1 is MNHNY and CDR2 SVGAGI (reference sequence). With V trimmed by 2 bases and J by 2 bases, 4 bases remained unmatched. The CDR3 runs 16 residues.

The chain couples TRBV11-2 to TRBJ1-3, with no clear D. This CDR3 region has 15 residues. CDR1 and CDR2 (germline): SGHAT, FQNNGV. Between the trimmed V and J ends, which lost 4 bases and 0 bases, there was a span of 10 bases. CDR3 in DNA: TGTGCCAGCAGCTCCTATACGAGCTCTGGAAACACCATATATTTT. Encoded protein: CASSSYTSSGNTIYF.

The chain employs TRBV30 and TRBJ2-6; D is unclear. The CDR3 covers 12 residues. Germline CDR1 reads GTSNPN; CDR2 reads SVGIG (reference sequence). The ends were cut back, 2 bases at V and 4 bases at J, with 3 bases in the middle. Here the CDR3 DNA reads TGTGCCTGGAGTCCAGGGGCCAACGTCCTGACTTTC. Translating it yields CAWSPGANVLTF.

V is TRBV30 and J is TRBJ1-2; 7 nucleotides align to TRBD1. The germline V gene has CDR1 GTSNPN and CDR2 SVGIG (reference sequence). The ends lost 4 bases at V and 7 bases at J; junction bases unmatched: 15. The CDR3 spans 15 residues. Written as DNA, the CDR3 is TGTGCCTGGAAAAGTTCAGCAGGGGGTGGTCTTGGCTACACCTTC. Protein: CAWKSSAGGGLGYTF.